These 26 T cell receptor beta chains were all obtained from the same sample, sequenced in a study of CD8 T cells in ankylosing spondylitis. TCRdb ran MiXCR on the 5' RACE reads and lists one entry per CDR3 protein. The profile shows 50,000 to 65,000 distinct CDR3 sequences, approximately 8% of them singletons. Sequencing was performed on blood, either unsorted or a sorted T cell fraction (not recorded which). These receptor sequences come from a female donor with ankylosing spondylitis or in good health (not recorded which).

V usage is TRBV6-2 or TRBV6-3 and J usage is TRBJ1-1; D is possibly TRBD1 (5 bases). Germline V gene lookup returns CDR1 MNHEY and CDR2 SVGEGT. The CDR3 has 13 residues. The V and J ends lost 6 bases and 4 bases respectively, with 12 bases between them. CDR3 region: CASRAGLVTEAFF. CDR3 DNA sequence: TGTGCCAGCAGAGCGGGGCTGGTCACTGAAGCTTTCTTT.

This clonotype was observed many times. The chain has TRBV6-5 and TRBJ1-1; 11 bases map to TRBD1. Germline-derived CDR1 and CDR2 are MNHEY and SVGAGI. This CDR3 is built from 17 residues. V trimming: 6 bases; J trimming: 0 bases; junction bases outside the gene matches: 9. DNA of the CDR3: TGTGCCAGCAGATATGGGACAGGGGGGGAGGTGAACACTGAAGCTTTCTTT. Encoded protein: CASRYGTGGEVNTEAFF.

This clonotype has only a few counts. This chain links TRBV5-1 with TRBJ2-5, with a tentative D call TRBD2 (5 bases). The CDR3 totals 13 residues. Germline CDR1 SGHRS, CDR2 YFSETQ. The ends were cut back, 4 bases at V and 2 bases at J, with 9 bases in the middle. In nucleotides, the CDR3 is TGCGCCAGCAGCCTACCGGGGCAAGAGACCCAGTACTTC. Translating gives CASSLPGQETQYF.

The table lists this clonotype with many counts. The V and J genes are TRBV11-1 and TRBJ1-1; D is unclear. Trimming took off 5 bases at V and 1 base at J, with 11 bases between the two ends. The CDR3 totals 14 residues. Germline V gives CDR1 SGHAT, CDR2 FQDESV (reference sequence). The CDR3 here is CASSRSSGNTEAFF. The CDR3 bases are TGTGCCAGCAGCCGAAGCTCAGGGAACACTGAAGCTTTCTTT. The full variable domain, with the rest looked up from reference TRBV11-1 and TRBJ1-1, is EAEVAQSPRYKITEKSQAVAFWCDPISGHATLYWYRQILGQGPELLVQFQDESVVDDSQLPKDRFSAERLKGVDSTLKIQPAELGDSAMYLCASSRSSGNTEAFFGQGTRLTVV.

This chain connects TRBV10-3 to TRBJ1-1, with TRBD1 as a possible D gene (5 bases). V lost 0 bases and J lost 4, with 15 bases in between. Looked up from germline, CDR1 is ENHRY and CDR2 is SYGVKD. The CDR3 sequence is 16 residues long. The CDR3 nucleotides read TGTGCCATCAGTGAGTCGTCGGGAGCCGGGGGCACTGAAGCTTTCTTT. Translation gives CAISESSGAGGTEAFF.

This chain uses TRBV24-1 with TRBJ2-7; unclear D gene. Per germline, CDR1 KGHDR and CDR2 SFDVKD. This CDR3 is built from 15 residues. Written as DNA, the CDR3 is TGTAGCACCAGCCATGACCGCATTAGCTCCTACGAGCAGTACGTC. This encodes CSTSHDRISSYEQYV.

This chain links TRBV5-7 with TRBJ2-7; 9 nucleotides align to TRBD2. TRBV5-7 is noted as an ORF with a role that remains uncertain. CDR3 size: 18 residues. CDR3 in DNA: TGTGCCAGGAGCTTGGGGCTTTCGCGCGGGGGGGAGGTCTACGAGCAGTACGTC. Its protein product is CARSLGLSRGGEVYEQYV.

This clonotype was recorded at least ten times. The J gene is TRBJ2-3, the V gene TRBV20-1, with D possibly being TRBD2 (6 bases). The CDR3 is 14 amino acids. V gave up 7 bases and J gave up 0 bases, with 14 bases separating them. Germline values: CDR1 DFQATT, CDR2 SNEGSKA (reference sequence). The CDR3 region has the DNA TGCAGTGAGTTGGAGGGACTGAGCACAGATACGCAGTATTTT. Amino acid sequence: CSELEGLSTDTQYF.

This clonotype was recorded at least ten times. The chain combines TRBV7-2 with TRBJ2-3; D uncertain. The CDR3 runs 16 residues. V was pared by 6 bases and J by 2 bases, with 18 bases between. Germline V gives CDR1 SGHTA, CDR2 FQGNSA. The DNA of the CDR3 is TGTGCCAGCAGGATCCCTTTTGGTTGGTCCACAGATACGCAGTATTTT. Its translation is CASRIPFGWSTDTQYF.

This clonotype has at least ten counts. The rearrangement joins TRBV20-1 to TRBJ1-5; maybe TRBD1 (6 bases). The CDR3 is 14 amino acids. Germline lookup yields CDR1 DFQATT and CDR2 SNEGSKA (reference sequence). Trimming cost V 5 bases and J 4 bases, with 15 bases left between them. CDR3: CSARPGGSNQPQHF. The CDR3 nucleotides read TGCAGTGCTCGGCCGGGGGGCTCGAATCAGCCCCAGCATTTT.

Many counts were recorded for this clonotype. This chain uses TRBV20-1 with TRBJ2-5, with 9 bases identical to TRBD1. Germline-derived CDR1 and CDR2 are DFQATT and SNEGSKA (reference sequence). The ends lost 1 base at V and 4 bases at J; junction bases unmatched: 7. The CDR3 runs 15 residues. CDR3 loop: CSARATGQGGETQYF. CDR3 bases: TGCAGTGCTAGAGCTACGGGACAGGGAGGAGAGACCCAGTACTTC.

This clonotype was found many times. This rearrangement joins TRBV5-1 to TRBJ2-2; possible D gene TRBD1, 5 bases. CDR3 length: 15 residues. V gave up 4 bases and J gave up 0 bases, with 10 bases separating them. Germline V CDR1 and CDR2: SGHRS, YFSETQ. Here the CDR3 reads CASSLGRANTGELFF. The CDR3 DNA follows: TGCGCCAGCAGCCTCGGCAGGGCGAACACCGGGGAGCTGTTTTTT.

Ten or more counts support this clonotype. V usage is TRBV12-5 and J usage is TRBJ2-2; perhaps TRBD1 as D (5 bases). This CDR3 is 14 amino acids long. The V end was cut by 7 bases, the J end by 0 bases, with 9 bases between. Germline V CDR1 and CDR2: LGHNT, FRNRAP. CDR3 region: CASAPTANTGELFF. CDR3 in DNA: TGTGCTAGTGCACCGACAGCGAACACCGGGGAGCTGTTTTTT.

At least ten counts were recorded for this clonotype. The chain has TRBV5-1 and TRBJ2-6; D uncertain. V dropped 6 bases and J dropped 1 base, with 8 bases sitting between them. Germline V CDR1 and CDR2: SGHRS, YFSETQ. This CDR3 has 14 amino acids. CDR3 DNA: TGCGCCAGCACTCTCGCGTCTGGGGCCAACGTCCTGACTTTC. The encoded protein is CASTLASGANVLTF. Filled out from reference TRBV5-1 and TRBJ2-6, the complete variable domain reads KAGVTQTPRYLIKTRGQQVTLSCSPISGHRSVSWYQQTPGQGLQFLFEYFSETQRNKGNFPGRFSGRQFSNSRSEMNVSTLELGDSALYLCASTLASGANVLTFGAGSRLTVL.

This clonotype was counted at least ten times. The chain recombines TRBV7-2 with TRBJ2-3; 15 nucleotides line up with TRBD2. V gave up 5 bases and J gave up 6 bases; unmatched junction bases: 6. The CDR3 length is 16 residues. CDR1 is SGHTA and CDR2 is FQGNSA in the germline V gene. CDR3 residues: CASSPGTSGGLDTQYF. CDR3 nucleotides: TGTGCCAGCAGCCCTGGGACTAGCGGGGGGCTTGATACGCAGTATTTT.

This clonotype was seen at least ten times. The chain links TRBV12-3 or TRBV12-4 to TRBJ2-1, with D perhaps TRBD2 (6 bases). V lost 1 base and J lost 1, with 8 bases in between. This CDR3 contains 15 residues. DNA for the CDR3: TGTGCCAGCAGTTTAGAGCGGGTGTCCTACAATGAGCAGTTCTTC. It yields the protein CASSLERVSYNEQFF.

The sample holds many counts of this clonotype. This chain joins TRBV20-1 and TRBJ2-2; D may be TRBD1 or TRBD2 (6 bases each). V was clipped by 4 bases and J by 7 bases, with 16 bases between them. The CDR3 is 14 amino acids. CDR1 is DFQATT, CDR2 SNEGSKA, per germline (reference sequence). CDR3 coding DNA: TGCAGTGCTACCAGGGGAGGAATCGTCGGGGAGCTGTTTTTT. It specifies CSATRGGIVGELFF.

This clonotype was picked up many times. J is TRBJ2-1 and V is TRBV7-9; D possibly uses TRBD1 or TRBD2 (5 bases each). Germline values: CDR1 SEHNR, CDR2 FQNEAQ (reference sequence). Trimming shortened V by 1 base and J by 2 bases, and 12 bases separated the two germline ends. CDR3 length: 16 amino acids. CDR3 DNA: TGTGCCAGCAGCTTAGGGGGCGGGCCACCCTACAATGAGCAGTTCTTC. As protein: CASSLGGGPPYNEQFF.

This clonotype was seen more than once but under ten times. It may be a read error: a sequence one base away is much more abundant. This chain uses TRBV12-3 or TRBV12-4 with TRBJ1-2; D gene uncertain. The CDR3 has 13 residues. The CDR3 region is CASSLRAGVGCTF. CDR3 bases: TGTGCCAGCAGTTTAAGGGCAGGCGTTGGCTGCACCTTC.

This clonotype occurred many times. V and J are TRBV5-1 and TRBJ2-6; D perhaps matches TRBD1 (5 bases). The CDR3 sequence is 17 residues long. Looked up from germline, CDR1 is SGHRS and CDR2 is YFSETQ. Trimming shortened V by 0 bases and J by 0 bases, and 10 bases separated the two germline ends. The CDR3 sequence: CASSLGQRNSGANVLTF. Written as DNA, the CDR3 is TGCGCCAGCAGCTTGGGACAGAGAAACTCTGGGGCCAACGTCCTGACTTTC. The whole variable domain, remainder taken from reference TRBV5-1 and TRBJ2-6, is KAGVTQTPRYLIKTRGQQVTLSCSPISGHRSVSWYQQTPGQGLQFLFEYFSETQRNKGNFPGRFSGRQFSNSRSEMNVSTLELGDSALYLCASSLGQRNSGANVLTFGAGSRLTVL.

The sample holds many counts of this clonotype. The chain joins TRBV6-5 to TRBJ2-7; 9 bases agree with TRBD1. This CDR3 is 16 amino acids long. CDR1 is MNHEY and CDR2 is SVGAGI in the germline V gene. V was pared by 2 bases and J by 2 bases, with 7 bases of the junction left unmatched. CDR3 sequence: CASSYPGTGTAYEQYF. Here the CDR3 DNA reads TGTGCCAGCAGTTACCCAGGGACAGGGACGGCCTACGAGCAGTACTTC.

This clonotype was seen only a few times. Just one base apart from a much larger clone, this may be a read error. The chain links TRBV13 to TRBJ2-2; D call uncertain. V was shortened by 5 bases and J by 6 bases, with 10 bases between the two germline ends. Germline-derived CDR1 and CDR2 are PRHDT and FYEKMQ (reference sequence). The length of the CDR3 is 13 residues. The CDR3 nucleotides are TGTGCCAGCAGCCAAGCTGTCCCCGGGGAGCTGTTTTTT. This codes for CASSQAVPGELFF.

In this sample, this clonotype turned up many times. The chain recombines TRBV19 with TRBJ2-5; D not resolved. The CDR3 is 13 residues long. The germline CDR1 and CDR2 sequences are LNHDA and SQIVND (reference sequence). V lost 6 bases to trimming and J lost 1 base, with 9 bases between them. CDR3 DNA: TGTGCCAGTAGGGACCACTCCCAAGAGACCCAGTACTTC. Protein sequence: CASRDHSQETQYF.

In its sample, this clonotype was seen many times. The chain recombines TRBV10-3 with TRBJ2-5, with D perhaps matching TRBD1 (5 bases). The V gene lost 8 bases and the J gene lost 4 bases, with 17 bases spanning the gap. This CDR3 is 14 amino acids long. The V gene's germline CDR1 is ENHRY and CDR2 SYGVKD. CDR3: CAIRAGISVETQYF. The CDR3 DNA reads TGTGCCATCCGGGCAGGGATATCGGTAGAGACCCAGTACTTC.

This clonotype was found many times. The rearrangement uses TRBV20-1 and TRBJ1-2; D gene ambiguous. This CDR3 is built from 15 residues. CDR1 and CDR2 from the germline V gene are DFQATT and SNEGSKA (reference sequence). The V end lost 2 bases, the J end lost 5 bases, and 18 bases lay between the germline ends. The CDR3 spells CSARSPTRSGYGYTF. The CDR3 coding sequence is TGCAGTGCTAGATCCCCGACACGGTCGGGGTATGGCTACACCTTC.

This clonotype was observed at least ten times. The genes are TRBV2 and TRBJ2-2; no clear D gene. Germline lookup yields CDR1 SNHLY and CDR2 FYNNEI. V was cut by 6 bases and J by 6 bases, with 5 bases left in between. There are 11 residues in the CDR3. CDR3 DNA: TGTGCCAGCAGAGGTGCCGGGGAGCTGTTTTTT. This encodes CASRGAGELFF.